These T cell receptor beta chains were read from a single sample in a study of blood T cell repertoires in COVID-19. The repertoire was sequenced with immunoSEQ multiplex PCR; TCRdb's copy has only in-frame clones and lacks some. The table has 220,000 or so clones, around 80% seen once. The sequencing input was peripheral blood. The receptors originated from a woman in her 70s with acute or convalescent COVID-19. Both conserved end residues are part of each CDR3. The D gene is left open where the match is weak. Expanded clones are given a class, and other clones once, few, many or no size at all.

16	TRBD1	TRBJ2-1	TRBV11-3	-	CASSRTGGGRYNEQFF	TGTGCCAGCAGCAGGACAGGGGGGGGTAGGTACAATGAGCAGTTCTTC
20	TRBD2	TRBJ2-1	TRBV2	-	CASSETVPGLAGEGYNEQFF	TGTGCCAGCAGTGAAACCGTCCCGGGACTAGCGGGAGAAGGCTACAATGAGCAGTTCTTC
13	TRBD2	TRBJ2-1	TRBV12-3/TRBV12-4	-	CASSPLGGGPWFF	TGTGCCAGCAGTCCCCTTGGGGGAGGGCCGTGGTTCTTC
16	TRBD1	TRBJ1-4	TRBV5-5	-	CASSATGGANNEKLFF	TGTGCCAGCAGCGCTACAGGGGGCGCGAATAATGAAAAACTGTTTTTT
13	-	TRBJ1-1	TRBV11-2	-	CASSSRLGTEAFF	TGTGCCAGCAGCTCCCGACTAGGCACTGAAGCTTTCTTT
15	-	TRBJ1-1	TRBV5-1	-	CASSRDTRGGTEAFF	TGCGCCAGCAGCCGGGACACCCGAGGGGGCACTGAAGCTTTCTTT
15	-	TRBJ1-1	TRBV27	-	CASSLMGGGDTEAFF	TGTGCCAGCAGTTTAATGGGAGGGGGTGACACTGAAGCTTTCTTT
16	-	TRBJ1-2	TRBV14	-	CASSQPWEGQDYGYTF	TGTGCCAGCAGCCAACCATGGGAGGGGCAAGACTATGGCTACACCTTC
15	TRBD1	TRBJ2-2	TRBV6-4	-	CAILSGTANTGELFF	TGTGCCATCCTATCCGGGACAGCGAACACCGGGGAGCTGTTTTTT
15	TRBD1	TRBJ2-2	TRBV10-3	once	CAISNGQGNTGELFF	TGTGCCATCAGTAATGGACAGGGGAACACCGGGGAGCTGTTTTTT
14	-	TRBJ1-5	TRBV28	-	CAGHRAGADQPQHF	TGTGCCGGACACAGGGCGGGGGCGGATCAGCCCCAGCATTTT
16	-	TRBJ2-3	TRBV6-5	-	CASSYSPTASTDTQYF	TGTGCCAGCAGTTACTCGCCGACAGCCAGCACAGATACGCAGTATTTT
14	TRBD2	TRBJ2-5	TRBV2	few	CASSVLAGTETQYF	TGTGCCAGCAGTGTCCTAGCGGGAACGGAGACCCAGTACTTC
15	TRBD2	TRBJ2-1	TRBV5-1	-	CASSLGAGGLGEQFF	TGCGCCAGCAGCTTGGGAGCGGGAGGGCTCGGTGAGCAGTTCTTC
16	-	TRBJ1-4	TRBV3-1/TRBV3-2	-	CASSQGVTRGNEKLFF	TGTGCCAGCAGCCAAGGTGTAACCCGGGGTAATGAAAAACTGTTTTTT
18	TRBD1	TRBJ2-2	TRBV5-4	-	CASSPSPRGQGGSGELFF	TGTGCCAGCAGCCCGTCCCCCCGGGGACAGGGAGGATCCGGGGAGCTGTTTTTT
17	-	TRBJ1-2	TRBV28	-	CASSLSSILGQDYGYTF	TGTGCCAGCAGTTTAAGCTCGATTTTGGGCCAGGATTATGGCTACACCTTC
13	TRBD1	TRBJ1-3	TRBV24-1	-	CATPRGPGNTIYF	TGTGCCACTCCCAGGGGGCCTGGAAACACCATATATTTT
19	TRBD1	TRBJ1-1	TRBV3-1/TRBV3-2	-	CASSPFARGQGKRYTEAFF	TGTGCCAGCAGCCCTTTTGCCCGGGGACAGGGAAAGAGATACACTGAAGCTTTCTTT
15	TRBD1	TRBJ1-1	TRBV18	-	CASSQSRDRDIEAFF	TGTGCCAGCTCACAGAGCCGGGACAGGGACATTGAAGCTTTCTTT
16	TRBD2	TRBJ2-1	TRBV24-1	-	CATSDFGTRGGDEQFF	TGTGCCACCAGTGATTTTGGGACTAGGGGTGGGGACGAGCAGTTCTTC
19	TRBD2	TRBJ2-1	TRBV5-4	few	CASSFGYPFGSGRANEQFF	TGTGCCAGCAGCTTTGGATACCCTTTTGGTAGCGGGAGGGCCAATGAGCAGTTCTTC
19	TRBD2	TRBJ2-5	TRBV28	few	CASSLLRLVRTSGTVAQYF	TGTGCCAGCAGTTTATTGCGGTTGGTAAGAACTAGCGGGACTGTAGCCCAGTACTTC
15	-	TRBJ2-3	TRBV15	-	CATSRGGQGSDTQYF	TGTGCCACCAGCAGAGGGGGGCAGGGTTCGGATACGCAGTATTTT
14	TRBD2	TRBJ2-1	TRBV11-2	-	CASSLVLAGGEQFF	TGTGCCAGCAGCTTAGTACTAGCGGGTGGGGAGCAGTTCTTC
17	-	TRBJ2-7	TRBV6-1	-	CASSEGTNRHLTYEQYF	TGTGCCAGCAGTGAAGGGACAAATCGACACCTGACCTACGAGCAGTACTTC
18	-	TRBJ1-5	TRBV19	-	CASSRKTKTEYSNQPQHF	TGTGCCAGTAGTCGAAAAACCAAGACAGAATACAGCAATCAGCCCCAGCATTTT
16	TRBD2	TRBJ2-3	TRBV19	-	CASSEGLAGPTDTQYF	TGTGCCAGTAGTGAAGGACTAGCGGGACCCACAGATACGCAGTATTTT
17	TRBD2	TRBJ2-1	TRBV19	-	CASSPPGRGSSYNEQFF	TGTGCCAGTAGTCCCCCAGGGCGGGGGAGCTCCTACAATGAGCAGTTCTTC
14	TRBD1	TRBJ1-2	TRBV5-1	-	CASSGTGGGYGYTF	TGCGCCAGCAGCGGGACAGGGGGCGGCTATGGCTACACCTTC
16	-	TRBJ1-5	TRBV24-1	few	CATSDSRQESNQPQHF	TGTGCCACCAGTGATTCAAGGCAGGAAAGCAATCAGCCCCAGCATTTT
14	-	TRBJ2-1	TRBV14	-	CASRGTLAYNEQFF	TGTGCCTCCCGGGGGACTCTCGCTTACAATGAGCAGTTCTTC
15	-	TRBJ2-1	TRBV28	-	CASKTRGSSYNEQFF	TGTGCCAGCAAGACTAGAGGGAGCTCCTACAATGAGCAGTTCTTC
17	TRBD2	TRBJ2-1	TRBV18	-	CASSLFETSGRTNEQFF	TGTGCCAGCTCACTCTTTGAGACTAGCGGGAGGACCAATGAGCAGTTCTTC
14	TRBD1	TRBJ1-1	TRBV6-5	-	CASNRQGANTEAFF	TGTGCCAGCAATCGACAGGGGGCAAACACTGAAGCTTTCTTT
14	-	TRBJ2-6	TRBV6-5	once	CASRGGSGANVLTF	TGTGCCAGCAGAGGGGGTTCTGGGGCCAACGTCCTGACTTTC
22	TRBD2	TRBJ2-6	TRBV5-1	-	CASRRSGARLAGGPVGANVLTF	TGCGCCAGCCGGAGAAGTGGGGCGCGGCTAGCGGGAGGGCCGGTTGGGGCCAACGTCCTGACTTTC
13	TRBD2	TRBJ2-5	TRBV12-3/TRBV12-4	-	CASRISGSETQYF	TGTGCCAGCAGGATTAGCGGGAGTGAGACCCAGTACTTC
13	-	TRBJ1-1	TRBV5-1	-	CASSAGAHTEAFF	TGCGCCAGCAGCGCAGGGGCTCACACTGAAGCTTTCTTT
17	-	TRBJ1-4	TRBV7-9	once	CASSLTPAGWGNEKLFF	TGTGCCAGCAGCTTAACCCCGGCAGGGTGGGGTAATGAAAAACTGTTTTTT
15	TRBD1	TRBJ1-6	TRBV19	-	CASSSGTGVNSPLHF	TGTGCCAGTAGTTCCGGGACAGGAGTAAATTCACCCCTCCACTTT
10	-	TRBJ2-1	TRBV29-1	-	CSVDEDSWFF	TGCAGCGTTGACGAGGACAGCTGGTTCTTC